This T cell receptor (beta chain) was obtained from a study of T-cell reconstitution after alpha-beta-depleted transplantation in children. This clonotype came up many times. Unique molecular identifiers were incorporated when the TCRbeta library was constructed. TCRdb used MiXCR to reprocess the PCR reads, holding one entry per CDR3 protein. The table has hundreds of thousands of distinct CDR3 sequences, more than 9% seen once. The CDR3 covers 13 residues. In germline, CDR1 is DFQATT, CDR2 SNEGSKA (reference sequence). V dropped 7 bases and J dropped 1; count of bases not matched to a gene: 4. The chain combines TRBV20-1 with TRBJ2-4; 7 bases fit TRBD1. The sequencing used PBMCs from the stem cell graft donor, collected from the stem cell graft. This TCR came from a human donor who donated a stem cell graft to a child with acute myeloid leukemia. CDR3 residues: CSVPQGAKNIQYF. CDR3 nucleotide sequence: TGCAGTGTACCACAGGGGGCCAAAAACATTCAGTACTTC.